This TCR beta chain was observed in a study of T cell changes during pregnancy in multiple sclerosis. The CDR3 totals 13 residues. Germline CDR1 reads SGHAT; CDR2 reads FQNNGV. The V end lost 2 bases, the J end lost 7 bases, and 12 bases lay between the germline ends. Using immunoSEQ multiplex PCR, the repertoire was profiled, and TCRdb retains in-frame clones only, with some absent. In the table there are roughly 90,000 clones, roughly 91% of which are singletons. Sequencing was performed on peripheral blood, taken in the first trimester of pregnancy. This chain links TRBV11-2 with TRBJ2-7; tentatively, D is TRBD2 (6 bases). The sequence was collected from a female donor with multiple sclerosis, enrolled in a pregnancy study. The CDR3 loop reads CASSLSWAGEQYF. The CDR3 DNA reads as TGTGCCAGCAGCTTATCGTGGGCGGGGGAGCAGTACTTC. The whole variable domain, remainder taken from reference TRBV11-2 and TRBJ2-7, is EAGVAQSPRYKIIEKRQSVAFWCNPISGHATLYWYQQILGQGPKLLIQFQNNGVVDDSQLPKDRFSAERLKGVDSTLKIQPAKLEDSAVYLCASSLSWAGEQYFGPGTRLTVT.